The source of this T cell receptor (beta chain) is a study of T cells after yellow fever vaccination. About the research overall: It was SMART-Seq v4 Ultra Low Input that prepared the fractions with low cell numbers. General study results and limits: Researchers noted that a small share of clonotypes showed up in both CD4 and CD8 compartments. The secondary response was weaker, and its peak arrived faster, on day 5 versus 15.

The ends lost 7 bases at V and 3 bases at J; junction bases unmatched: 5. This CDR3 region has 14 residues. Looked up from germline, CDR1 is MRHNA and CDR2 is SNTAGT. There are a few counts of this clonotype. Its specificity is unknown. It was through 5'RACE template switching that TCR cDNA was made, with a universal primer site and UMIs added. TCRdb re-called the 5' RACE reads with MiXCR, one entry per CDR3 protein. The sample contains 300,000 to 450,000 distinct CDR3 sequences, around 8.1% of which appear only once. The origin of this receptor is a man between 18 and 35 years old who received the YFV17D yellow fever vaccine. The starting material was PBMCs, obtained more than 35 days after the first yellow fever vaccination. The chain combines TRBV6-4 with TRBJ2-2, with 7 bases fitting TRBD2. The CDR3 DNA reads TGTGCCAGCAAGGCTAGCGGAGACACCGGGGAGCTGTTTTTT. Amino acids: CASKASGDTGELFF.